One and the same sample provided the 27 T cell receptor beta chains below, sequenced in a study of blood T cell repertoires in COVID-19. The data were produced by immunoSEQ multiplex PCR, yet TCRdb's version contains in-frame clones alone and is incomplete. The sample holds some 320,000 clones, about 87% seen once. The specimen sequenced was peripheral blood. These receptors originate from a woman aged 30 to 39 who had recovered from COVID-19.

The chain employs TRBV6-4 and TRBJ2-7, with 9 bases identical to TRBD1. The CDR3 runs 14 residues. The germline CDR1 and CDR2 sequences are MRHNA and SNTAGT. Trimming removed 4 bases from V and 3 bases from J; junction bases left unmatched: 4. The CDR3 DNA reads as TGTGCCAGCAGTGCCGGGACAGGGAGCTACGAGCAGTACTTC. It yields the protein CASSAGTGSYEQYF.

This chain uses TRBV29-1 with TRBJ1-3; 8 positions agree with TRBD1. The V segment lost 7 bases and the J segment 2 bases; nucleotides outside the gene matches: 4. This CDR3 has 13 amino acids. Per the germline V gene, CDR1 is SQVTM and CDR2 is ANQGSEA. The CDR3 bases are TGCAGCGGCATACAGGGGGCTGGAAACACCATATATTTT. Translation gives CSGIQGAGNTIYF.

In its sample, this clone was seen a few times. This sequence joins TRBV15 and TRBJ1-6; TRBD1 matches 8 bases. Trimming cost V 6 bases and J 7 bases; bases outside gene matches: 5. The CDR3 covers 14 residues. The V gene's germline CDR1 is LNHNV and CDR2 YYDKDF (reference sequence). CDR3 amino acids: CATRDRGGNSPLHF. DNA of the CDR3: TGTGCCACCAGAGACAGGGGAGGAAATTCACCCCTCCACTTT.

This clone came up once. The chain joins TRBV7-9 to TRBJ2-7, with 10 bases identical to TRBD1. The germline CDR1 and CDR2 sequences are SEHNR and FQNEAQ (reference sequence). The CDR3 loop spans 15 amino acids. Trimming at V came to 6 bases and at J to 0 bases, leaving 5 bases not matched to a gene. The CDR3, as DNA: TGTGCCAGCAGACCGGACAGGGGGTACTCCTACGAGCAGTACTTC. Protein sequence: CASRPDRGYSYEQYF.

This clone came up a few times. This sample includes further DNA sequences coding for the same CDR3. The chain carries TRBV29-1 and TRBJ1-3; a weak D match, TRBD1 (5 bases). V lost 6 bases and J 0 bases, leaving 9 bases between the germline ends. CDR3 length equals 13 residues. The germline gives CDR1 SQVTM, CDR2 ANQGSEA. The CDR3, as DNA: TGCAGCGTCCAAAGGGGCTCTGGAAACACCATATATTTT. This sequence encodes CSVQRGSGNTIYF.

In this sample, this clone turned up once. The rearrangement links TRBV3-1 (or the pseudogene TRBV3-2) to TRBJ2-7; D call uncertain. The V gene's germline CDR1 is LGHDT and CDR2 YNNKEL (reference sequence). Trimming shortened V by 1 base and J by 4 bases, and 11 bases separated the two germline ends. The CDR3 runs 14 residues. The CDR3 region is CASSQGHTSYEQYF. The CDR3 DNA is TGTGCCAGCAGCCAAGGTCACACCTCGTACGAGCAGTACTTC.

The chain employs TRBV5-1 and TRBJ2-7, with D tentatively TRBD2 (6 bases). The CDR3 has 16 amino acids. The germline gives CDR1 SGHRS, CDR2 YFSETQ. V was clipped by 3 bases and J by 0 bases, with 16 bases between them. CDR3 DNA sequence: TGCGCCAGCAGCTGGATACGCGGGGACCGCTCCTACGAGCAGTACTTC. It is translated as CASSWIRGDRSYEQYF.

V gene TRBV28 combines with J gene TRBJ1-2, with D possibly matching TRBD1 (6 bases). Trimming left V 5 bases short and J 5 bases short, with 15 bases between. The CDR3 is 14 amino acids. CDR1 is MDHEN and CDR2 is SYDVKM in the germline V gene. The CDR3 DNA reads TGTGCCAGCAGTGACTGGGGGCGTACGTATGGCTACACCTTC. It is translated as CASSDWGRTYGYTF.

V and J are TRBV15 and TRBJ1-2; D not resolved. In germline, CDR1 is LNHNV, CDR2 YYDKDF (reference sequence). V gave up 0 bases and J gave up 3 bases, with 5 bases separating them. CDR3 length equals 13 residues. CDR3 sequence: CATSRDPDYGYTF. DNA of the CDR3: TGTGCCACCAGCAGAGATCCTGACTATGGCTACACCTTC. The full variable domain, its missing parts supplied by reference TRBV15 and TRBJ1-2, is DAMVIQNPRYQVTQFGKPVTLSCSQTLNHNVMYWYQQKSSQAPKLLFHYYDKDFNNEADTPDNFQSRRPNTSFCFLDIRSPGLGDTAMYLCATSRDPDYGYTFGSGTRLTVV.

V is TRBV4-1 and J is TRBJ2-1, with TRBD2 identical over 9 bases. CDR1 is MGHRA and CDR2 is YSYEKL in the germline V gene. Trimming removed 6 bases from V and 1 base from J; junction bases left unmatched: 4. The CDR3 sequence is 15 residues long. This chain's CDR3 is CASSLSGGSYNEQFF. CDR3 nucleotides: TGCGCCAGCAGTCTCAGCGGGGGGTCCTACAATGAGCAGTTCTTC.

This chain joins TRBV5-7 and TRBJ2-5, with TRBD2 identical over 11 bases. TRBV5-7 is an ORF; its function is uncertain. With 6 bases clipped from V and 5 bases from J, the junction kept 21 bases outside the gene matches. CDR3 length: 19 residues. The CDR3 loop is CASIQIPLAGGRARETQYF. The CDR3 nucleotides read TGTGCCAGCATCCAAATCCCCCTAGCGGGGGGTAGGGCACGGGAGACCCAGTACTTC.

This clone occurred a few times. This rearrangement joins TRBV19 to TRBJ1-5; 12 nucleotides align to TRBD1. V was pared by 6 bases and J by 6 bases, with 9 bases of the junction left unmatched. CDR1 is LNHDA, CDR2 SQIVND, per germline (reference sequence). This CDR3 spans 16 amino acids. CDR3 coding DNA: TGTGCCAGTAGCAGGTCCCGGGACAGGGGGCCTCAGCCCCAGCATTTT. Protein product: CASSRSRDRGPQPQHF.

The chain carries TRBV11-3 and TRBJ2-3; D is uncertain. The CDR3 consists of 13 residues. Germline CDR1 is SGHNT and CDR2 is YENEEA. V was cut by 1 base and J by 3 bases, with 5 bases left in between. CDR3 sequence: CASSLALTDTQYF. The CDR3 nucleotides are TGTGCCAGCAGCTTAGCCCTAACAGATACGCAGTATTTT.

V usage is TRBV5-6 and J usage is TRBJ2-3; no clear D gene. The CDR3 is 14 residues long. V gave up 5 bases and J gave up 3 bases, with 13 bases separating them. Germline CDR1 SGHDT, CDR2 YYEEEE. CDR3 in amino acids: CASSDNSWTDTQYF. The CDR3 DNA is TGTGCCAGCAGTGACAACAGCTGGACAGATACGCAGTATTTT.

The chain combines TRBV2 with TRBJ2-2; no reliable D call. Germline assignment: CDR1 SNHLY and CDR2 FYNNEI. V was pared by 7 bases and J by 4 bases, with 10 bases between. This CDR3 has 13 amino acids. DNA for the CDR3: TGTGCCAGCATCCAGATCACCACCGGGGAGCTGTTTTTT. Translated, it gives CASIQITTGELFF.

The rearrangement links TRBV10-3 to TRBJ1-3; D unclear. The germline V gene has CDR1 ENHRY and CDR2 SYGVKD. V was cut by 10 bases and J by 4 bases, with 14 bases left in between. The CDR3 has 13 residues. CDR3 sequence: CATLGEPGNTIYF. Written as DNA, the CDR3 is TGTGCCACCCTCGGGGAGCCGGGAAACACCATATATTTT.

The gene calls are TRBV5-5 and TRBJ2-5; TRBD1 is a possible D gene (6 bases). The CDR3 runs 13 residues. The germline V gene encodes CDR1 SGHKS and CDR2 YYEKEE (reference sequence). V lost 5 bases to trimming and J lost 0 bases, with 8 bases between them. In DNA, the CDR3 is TGTGCCAGCAGTCGGGACAACCAAGAGACCCAGTACTTC. This codes for CASSRDNQETQYF.

V usage is TRBV18 and J usage is TRBJ2-7; possible D gene TRBD1, 6 bases. The V end was cut by 9 bases, the J end by 0 bases, with 21 bases between. Germline CDR1 reads KGHSH; CDR2 reads LQKENI. This CDR3 contains 16 residues. CDR3 loop: CASRRPETGSSYEQYF. As DNA, the CDR3 is TGTGCCAGTCGCAGACCGGAAACAGGGTCCTCCTACGAGCAGTACTTC.

This rearrangement joins TRBV3-1 (or the pseudogene TRBV3-2) to TRBJ1-5; possible D gene TRBD1, 5 bases. Germline V gene data show CDR1 as LGHDT and CDR2 as YNNKEL (reference sequence). V lost 1 base and J lost 6, with 13 bases in between. The CDR3 is 15 residues long. The CDR3 protein is CASSQAGGRSQPQHF. As DNA, the CDR3 is TGTGCCAGCAGCCAAGCGGGGGGTAGAAGTCAGCCCCAGCATTTT.

The V and J genes are TRBV4-1 and TRBJ1-4, with a tentative D call TRBD1 (6 bases). The length of the CDR3 is 16 residues. The ends were cut back, 5 bases at V and 0 bases at J, with 13 bases in the middle. CDR1 is MGHRA and CDR2 is YSYEKL in the germline V gene. CDR3 DNA: TGCGCCAGCAGCGGAGGACAGATTGCAACTAATGAAAAACTGTTTTTT. Encoded protein: CASSGGQIATNEKLFF.

The chain employs TRBV7-2 and TRBJ1-3; no firm D call. This CDR3 has 16 amino acids. The germline V gene encodes CDR1 SGHTA and CDR2 FQGNSA. V lost 5 bases and J 0 bases, leaving 14 bases between the germline ends. The chain's CDR3 is CASSPSGGFSGNTIYF. In DNA, the CDR3 is TGTGCCAGCAGCCCCTCGGGAGGGTTCTCTGGAAACACCATATATTTT.

The gene calls are TRBV27 and TRBJ1-3, with 7 bases that match TRBD1. The ends lost 3 bases at V and 5 bases at J; junction bases unmatched: 10. Looked up from germline, CDR1 is MNHEY and CDR2 is SMNVEV (reference sequence). This CDR3 has 16 residues. CDR3 in DNA: TGTGCCAGCAGTTTTCGAGCCGGGACAGCTCGAAACACCATATATTTT. This encodes CASSFRAGTARNTIYF.

The rearrangement uses TRBV5-6 and TRBJ2-2; 11 bases line up with TRBD2. Trimming took 4 bases from V and 3 from J; bases not matched to a gene: 5. This CDR3 has 16 amino acids. The germline gives CDR1 SGHDT, CDR2 YYEEEE. DNA for the CDR3: TGTGCCAGCAGCCGTAGCGGGGGGGCCGACACCGGGGAGCTGTTTTTT. Residues: CASSRSGGADTGELFF. Complete variable domain (other parts from reference TRBV5-6 and TRBJ2-2): DAGVTQSPTHLIKTRGQQVTLRCSPKSGHDTVSWYQQALGQGPQFIFQYYEEEERQRGNFPDRFSGHQFPNYSSELNVNALLLGDSALYLCASSRSGGADTGELFFGEGSRLTVL.

This clone was observed once. The chain links TRBV6-1 to TRBJ2-3, with 10 bases identical to TRBD1. J was trimmed by 6 bases and V by 0 bases; bases with no gene match: 9. This CDR3 region has 17 residues. Germline values: CDR1 MNHNS, CDR2 SASEGT. The DNA for the CDR3 is TGTGCCAGCAGTGAAGCGCGCGGGACAGGGGCTTATGATACGCAGTATTTT. The encoded protein is CASSEARGTGAYDTQYF.

This clone was counted a few times. The V call is TRBV12-3 or TRBV12-4, the J call TRBJ2-2, with D perhaps matching TRBD1 (5 bases). The CDR3 sequence is 13 residues long. Trimming stripped 5 bases from V and 7 bases from J, with 11 bases between. The CDR3 nucleotides are TGTGCCAGCAGTCCGGCGACAGACGGGGAGCTGTTTTTT. Translation: CASSPATDGELFF.

The chain has TRBV5-8 and TRBJ1-5, with D possibly TRBD1 on 6 matching bases. This CDR3 comprises 17 residues. Trimming removed 4 bases at V and 7 bases at J, with 24 bases between. Germline CDR1 is SGHTS and CDR2 is YDEGEE. The CDR3 region has the DNA TGTGCCAGCAGCCAAACCAGGTCAACAGGGAGAAGGCAGCCCCAGCATTTT. Translated, it gives CASSQTRSTGRRQPQHF.

This clone was counted between two and nine times. The chain joins TRBV28 to TRBJ1-2, with D unresolved. CDR3 length equals 15 residues. Germline assignment: CDR1 MDHEN and CDR2 SYDVKM. The ends were cut back, 2 bases at V and 4 bases at J, with 14 bases in the middle. This CDR3 is CASSLGREFGYGYTF. The CDR3 DNA is TGTGCCAGCAGTTTAGGGAGGGAGTTCGGCTATGGCTACACCTTC.